Below, 29 T cell receptor beta chains from the same sample are listed, as sequenced in a study of blood T cell repertoires in COVID-19. The method was immunoSEQ multiplex PCR; TCRdb's version includes in-frame clones alone and lacks a portion of them. The sample has 50,000 to 75,000 clones; 93% are singletons. The specimen sequenced was peripheral blood. Receptors were obtained from a man aged 70-80 years with active COVID-19.

This clone was counted once. The chain has TRBV11-3 and TRBJ1-1; no clear D gene. This CDR3 comprises 14 residues. V was clipped by 1 base and J by 2 bases, with 8 bases between them. Germline CDR1 SGHNT, CDR2 YENEEA. The CDR3, as DNA: TGTGCCAGCAGCTTAGGGCACAGCAACACTGAAGCTTTCTTT. Amino acids: CASSLGHSNTEAFF.

The chain is built from TRBV3-1 (or the pseudogene TRBV3-2) and TRBJ2-2; 8 bases match TRBD1. CDR1 and CDR2 from the germline V gene are LGHDT and YNNKEL (reference sequence). After removal of 5 bases from V and 6 bases from J, the junction contained 8 bases not matched to a gene. This CDR3 is 15 amino acids long. This CDR3 reads CASSVRQGIPGELFF. The DNA for the CDR3 is TGTGCCAGCAGCGTCAGACAGGGGATCCCCGGGGAGCTGTTTTTT.

This clone was picked up one time. This chain joins TRBV19 and TRBJ2-5; 9 bases line up with TRBD1. Germline loops: CDR1 LNHDA, CDR2 SQIVND (reference sequence). V was pared by 5 bases and J by 3 bases, with 7 bases of the junction left unmatched. The CDR3 runs to 15 residues. The CDR3 DNA reads TGTGCCAGTAGTCAAACAGGGGGCGGAAAAGAGACCCAGTACTTC. Translated, it gives CASSQTGGGKETQYF.

This rearrangement joins TRBV12-5 to TRBJ1-1, with D possibly TRBD1 on 5 matching bases. The CDR3 is made up of 16 amino acids. The germline V gene encodes CDR1 LGHNT and CDR2 FRNRAP. Between the trimmed V and J ends, which lost 5 bases and 0 bases, there was a span of 16 bases. CDR3 bases: TGTGCTAGTGGTACACACAGGCAGAACATGAACACTGAAGCTTTCTTT. It codes for CASGTHRQNMNTEAFF.

This chain links TRBV3-1 (or the pseudogene TRBV3-2) with TRBJ2-3; weak D call: TRBD1 (6 bases). CDR1 is LGHDT, CDR2 YNNKEL, per germline (reference sequence). CDR3 length: 17 residues. V lost 2 bases and J lost 0, with 15 bases in between. The CDR3 loop is CASSQKQGYSSTDTQYF. Written as DNA, the CDR3 is TGTGCCAGCAGCCAAAAACAGGGTTACTCTAGCACAGATACGCAGTATTTT.

The chain couples TRBV28 to TRBJ1-1; 7 bases are a match to TRBD1. This CDR3 has 11 amino acids. With V trimmed by 3 bases and J by 11 bases, 3 bases remained unmatched. Germline V gives CDR1 MDHEN, CDR2 SYDVKM. DNA of the CDR3: TGTGCCAGCAGTTTTGGGACAGTGGCTTTCTTT. The encoded protein is CASSFGTVAFF.

A few counts support this clone. The rearrangement links TRBV5-1 to TRBJ1-6; weak D call: TRBD1 (5 bases). This CDR3 region has 15 residues. V lost 3 bases and J lost 9, with 16 bases in between. Germline values: CDR1 SGHRS, CDR2 YFSETQ. The CDR3 sequence: CASSSDRGGISPLHF. The CDR3 DNA sequence: TGCGCCAGCAGCTCTGATAGGGGAGGGATTTCACCCCTCCACTTT.

The rearrangement joins TRBV12-3 or TRBV12-4 to TRBJ1-4; 9 nucleotides line up with TRBD1. The junction had 6 bases not matched to a gene; V was cut back by 9 bases and J by 7 bases. This CDR3 region has 13 residues. The CDR3 region has the DNA TGTGCCAGTCACAGGGGGCGAGGTGAAAAACTGTTTTTT. It encodes CASHRGRGEKLFF.

The chain uses TRBV7-9 and TRBJ2-2; D is undetermined. This CDR3 comprises 14 residues. The V gene lost 5 bases and the J gene lost 6 bases, with 13 bases spanning the gap. The germline CDR1 and CDR2 sequences are SEHNR and FQNEAQ (reference sequence). CDR3 coding DNA: TGTGCCAGCAGCCCTTACGGAGCGCCCGGGGAGCTGTTTTTT. Amino acids: CASSPYGAPGELFF.

The chain uses TRBV4-1 and TRBJ1-4; D remains unclear. This CDR3 spans 16 amino acids. Trimming pared 2 bases from V and 0 bases from J, leaving 10 bases between. The germline gives CDR1 MGHRA, CDR2 YSYEKL. CDR3 loop: CASSQREFATNEKLFF. CDR3 DNA: TGCGCCAGCAGCCAACGGGAATTTGCAACTAATGAAAAACTGTTTTTT.

V gene TRBV7-8 combines with J gene TRBJ2-2; TRBD2 aligns across 12 bases. V was clipped by 5 bases and J by 0 bases; unmatched bases: 4. The CDR3 runs to 17 residues. From germline, CDR1 is SGHVS and CDR2 FQNEAQ. CDR3 nucleotides: TGTGCCAGCAGCCCTAGCGGGGGGGCATCGAACACCGGGGAGCTGTTTTTT. It is translated as CASSPSGGASNTGELFF.

The rearrangement uses TRBV4-2 and TRBJ2-6; 7 nucleotides line up with TRBD2. This CDR3 spans 15 amino acids. Germline V gene lookup returns CDR1 LGHNA and CDR2 YNFKEQ. J gave up 4 bases and V 1 base, and 1 base lay outside the gene matches. CDR3 protein: CASSQGGGGANVLTF. CDR3 in DNA: TGTGCCAGCAGCCAAGGGGGGGGAGGGGCCAACGTCCTGACTTTC.

The chain has TRBV18 and TRBJ2-1; TRBD1 matches 8 bases. Looked up from germline, CDR1 is KGHSH and CDR2 is LQKENI. Trimming cost V 6 bases and J 6 bases; bases outside gene matches: 4. This CDR3 comprises 13 residues. This chain's CDR3 is CASSPDRVNEQFF. DNA for the CDR3: TGTGCCAGCTCTCCGGACAGGGTCAATGAGCAGTTCTTC.

CDR3 DNA: TGTGCCCTGAAGAGGGAGCCGAACACAGATACGCAGTATTTT. Translated, it gives CALKREPNTDTQYF. J is TRBJ2-3 and V is TRBV10-3, with D perhaps matching TRBD2 (5 bases). Trimming removed 11 bases from V and 2 bases from J, with 17 bases in between. There are 14 residues in the CDR3. The V gene's germline CDR1 is ENHRY and CDR2 SYGVKD.

This clone was observed once. The V call is TRBV5-1, the J call TRBJ2-7, with 10 bases identical to TRBD1. The germline gives CDR1 SGHRS, CDR2 YFSETQ. The junction had 4 bases not matched to a gene; V was cut back by 4 bases and J by 6 bases. This CDR3 region has 13 residues. The CDR3 nucleotides read TGCGCCAGCAGCCAGACAGGGGGCTCCGAGCAGTACGTC. Translating gives CASSQTGGSEQYV.

The rearrangement uses TRBV7-9 and TRBJ2-6; no firm D call. V was trimmed by 5 bases and J by 1 base, leaving 6 bases between them. CDR3 length: 14 residues. CDR1 SEHNR and CDR2 FQNEAQ come from the germline V gene (reference sequence). The CDR3 DNA reads as TGTGCCAGCAGCCCCCCATCTGGGGCCAACGTCCTGACTTTC. Its protein is CASSPPSGANVLTF.

The CDR3 DNA reads as TGTGCCAGCAGCTCATCGGGACATAGCACTAACTATGGCTACACCTTC. Amino acids: CASSSSGHSTNYGYTF. The chain has TRBV7-9 and TRBJ1-2, with D perhaps matching TRBD1 (6 bases). The CDR3 is 16 residues long. The germline V and J ends were trimmed by 4 bases and 0 bases, with 15 bases remaining between them. Germline V gene sequence: CDR1 SEHNR, CDR2 FQNEAQ (reference sequence). The whole variable domain, filled in from reference TRBV7-9 and TRBJ1-2, reads DTGVSQNPRHKITKRGQNVTFRCDPISEHNRLYWYRQTLGQGPEFLTYFQNEAQLEKSRLLSDRFSAERPKGSFSTLEIQRTEQGDSAMYLCASSSSGHSTNYGYTFGSGTRLTVV.

This clone occurred a few times. CDR3 loop: CASSSPPGQAKTQYF. The CDR3 region has the DNA TGTGCCAGCAGCTCCCCACCGGGACAGGCCAAGACCCAGTACTTC. The J gene is TRBJ2-5, the V gene TRBV11-2; TRBD1 aligns across 8 bases. This CDR3 is 15 amino acids long. V was clipped by 4 bases and J by 6 bases; unmatched bases: 10. Germline V lookup: CDR1 SGHAT, CDR2 FQNNGV.

The V call is TRBV7-2, the J call TRBJ2-1; TRBD2 is a possible D gene (5 bases). V lost 0 bases and J 3 bases, leaving 9 bases between the germline ends. Germline V CDR1 and CDR2: SGHTA, FQGNSA. This CDR3 is built from 15 residues. The CDR3 spells CASSLAPGFYNEQFF. In DNA, the CDR3 is TGTGCCAGCAGCTTAGCGCCGGGGTTCTACAATGAGCAGTTCTTC.

The gene calls are TRBV4-3 and TRBJ2-7; 9 bases align to TRBD1. The germline gives CDR1 LGHNA, CDR2 YSLEER. Germline trimming cut 4 bases from V and 1 base from J; bases unmatched to any gene: 5. The CDR3 length is 15 residues. In DNA, the CDR3 is TGCGCCAGCAGCCTCGGAGGGACAGGGTCCTACGAGCAGTACTTC. This gives the protein CASSLGGTGSYEQYF.

The chain recombines TRBV10-3 with TRBJ2-2; D is unresolved. The germline gives CDR1 ENHRY, CDR2 SYGVKD. The V and J ends lost 6 bases and 3 bases respectively, with 14 bases between them. This CDR3 spans 15 amino acids. The chain's CDR3 is CAISLVEFDTGELFF. In DNA form, the CDR3 reads TGTGCCATCAGCCTCGTAGAGTTTGACACCGGGGAGCTGTTTTTT.

The rearrangement joins TRBV29-1 to TRBJ1-6; the D gene is possibly TRBD1 (5 bases). V lost 4 bases and J 8 bases, leaving 15 bases between the germline ends. Germline assignment: CDR1 SQVTM and CDR2 ANQGSEA. This CDR3 is 14 amino acids long. The CDR3: CSVVFGGSDSPLHF. In DNA form, the CDR3 reads TGCAGCGTTGTGTTCGGGGGATCGGATTCACCCCTCCACTTT.

The chain couples TRBV5-6 to TRBJ1-2, with D perhaps matching TRBD1 (6 bases). Deletions cut 2 bases from V and 0 bases from J, with 11 bases between. This CDR3 has 15 amino acids. CDR1 and CDR2 from the germline V gene are SGHDT and YYEEEE. Written as DNA, the CDR3 is TGTGCCAGCAGCTTTGGACAGACAGCTAACTATGGCTACACCTTC. As protein: CASSFGQTANYGYTF.

This clone was picked up one time. The chain joins TRBV18 to TRBJ2-1; 13 bases align to TRBD2. V gave up 4 bases and J gave up 6 bases; unmatched junction bases: 6. CDR1 is KGHSH, CDR2 LQKENI, per germline. This CDR3 is 16 amino acids long. CDR3 sequence: CASSLSTSGGANEQFF. The CDR3 bases are TGTGCCAGCTCACTGTCTACTAGCGGGGGGGCCAATGAGCAGTTCTTC.

The sample holds one count of this clone. The J gene is TRBJ2-1, the V gene TRBV11-2, with 11 nucleotides matching TRBD1. With V trimmed by 3 bases and J by 7 bases, 8 bases remained unmatched. There are 16 residues in the CDR3. Germline loops: CDR1 SGHAT, CDR2 FQNNGV. CDR3 in DNA: TGTGCCAGCAGCTTCAGGACAGGGGGCTATGGAAATGAGCAGTTCTTC. It specifies CASSFRTGGYGNEQFF. The full variable domain, its missing parts supplied by reference TRBV11-2 and TRBJ2-1, is EAGVAQSPRYKIIEKRQSVAFWCNPISGHATLYWYQQILGQGPKLLIQFQNNGVVDDSQLPKDRFSAERLKGVDSTLKIQPAKLEDSAVYLCASSFRTGGYGNEQFFGPGTRLTVL.

For the CDR3, the DNA is TGTGCCAGCAGTTCCCGACTAAATCAGCCCCAGCATTTT. Amino acid sequence: CASSSRLNQPQHF. This chain connects TRBV6-5 to TRBJ1-5; D unresolved. The CDR3 runs 13 residues. Germline lookup yields CDR1 MNHEY and CDR2 SVGAGI. The V gene lost 4 bases and the J gene lost 4 bases, with 8 bases spanning the gap.

V and J are TRBV4-3 and TRBJ1-2, with unresolved D. Germline V gene sequence: CDR1 LGHNA, CDR2 YSLEER. This CDR3 is built from 16 residues. The V end was cut by 0 bases, the J end by 1 base, with 12 bases between. The CDR3 DNA sequence: TGCGCCAGCAGCCAAGATGGCAGGATTATTAACTATGGCTACACCTTC. Its protein product is CASSQDGRIINYGYTF.

The genes are TRBV19 and TRBJ1-2, with D possibly matching TRBD1 (6 bases). The CDR3 spans 14 residues. Germline values: CDR1 LNHDA, CDR2 SQIVND (reference sequence). V shed 5 bases and J shed 6 bases, with 16 bases lying between them. The CDR3 loop reads CASSFNRALDGYTF. The CDR3 region has the DNA TGTGCCAGTAGTTTTAACAGGGCATTGGATGGCTACACCTTC.

The chain joins TRBV27 to TRBJ2-5; TRBD2 is a possible D gene (6 bases). The CDR3 loop spans 13 amino acids. V gave up 4 bases and J gave up 4 bases, with 10 bases separating them. Germline-derived CDR1 and CDR2 are MNHEY and SMNVEV (reference sequence). The CDR3 region is CASSWGGGETQYF. The CDR3 DNA reads as TGTGCCAGCAGTTGGGGAGGAGGAGAGACCCAGTACTTC.